What follows are 25 T cell receptor beta chains derived from one specimen sequenced in a study of response to subunit inactivated influenza vaccine. TCRdb re-analysed the RT-PCR reads in MiXCR, keeping a single row per CDR3 protein. Here the sample spans 650,000 to 700,000 distinct CDR3 sequences, 15% to 18% being singletons. The material sequenced was PBMCs from blood, taken roughly 12 days after vaccination. These receptors were collected from a man aged 50 or older who received an inactivated influenza vaccine.

The chain links TRBV12-3 or TRBV12-4 to TRBJ2-2; 9 positions match TRBD1. The CDR3 has 14 residues. J lost 6 bases, V lost 11 bases, and 10 bases had no gene match. Written as DNA, the CDR3 is TGTGCCGTTCGGGACAGGGTAGACTCCGGGGAGCTGTTTTTT. It codes for CAVRDRVDSGELFF.

V gene TRBV19 combines with J gene TRBJ2-2; TRBD2 aligns across 12 bases. Trimming removed 8 bases from V and 0 bases from J; junction bases left unmatched: 4. Germline V gene lookup returns CDR1 LNHDA and CDR2 SQIVND (reference sequence). The CDR3 runs 16 residues. Here the CDR3 reads CASRPSGRANTGELFF. In nucleotides, the CDR3 is TGTGCCAGTCGTCCTAGCGGGAGGGCGAACACCGGGGAGCTGTTTTTT. Combining the CDR3 with reference TRBV19 and TRBJ2-2 gives the whole variable domain DGGITQSPKYLFRKEGQNVTLSCEQNLNHDAMYWYRQDPGQGLRLIYYSQIVNDFQKGDIAEGYSVSREKKESFPLTVTSAQKNPTAFYLCASRPSGRANTGELFFGEGSRLTVL.

The J gene is TRBJ1-6, the V gene TRBV3-1; D is undetermined. The V end was cut by 2 bases, the J end by 6 bases, with 11 bases between. CDR1 and CDR2 from the germline V gene are LGHDT and YNNKEL (reference sequence). The length of the CDR3 is 15 residues. The CDR3 nucleotides are TGTGCCAGCAGCCAATTCGCTCCGGGTAATTCACCCCTCCACTTT. This sequence encodes CASSQFAPGNSPLHF.

V and J are TRBV4-3 and TRBJ2-3; 8 bases are a match to TRBD2. With V trimmed by 3 bases and J by 9 bases, 26 bases remained unmatched. The CDR3 length is 20 residues. Germline V gives CDR1 LGHNA, CDR2 YSLEER. CDR3 in amino acids: CASSQKGWLFGGGRPNTQYF. The CDR3 DNA sequence: TGCGCCAGCAGCCAGAAAGGATGGTTGTTCGGCGGGGGGCGGCCAAACACGCAGTATTTT.

This clonotype came up a few times. The chain is built from TRBV11-2 and TRBJ2-4; a weak D match, TRBD1 (6 bases). The germline gives CDR1 SGHAT, CDR2 FQNNGV. This CDR3 is 15 amino acids long. With 3 bases removed from V and 0 bases from J, the gap between germline ends came to 9 bases. The CDR3 DNA reads as TGTGCCAGCAGCTTGGGACACTCAGCCAAAAACATTCAGTACTTC. Amino acid sequence: CASSLGHSAKNIQYF. The full variable domain, its missing parts supplied by reference TRBV11-2 and TRBJ2-4, is EAGVAQSPRYKIIEKRQSVAFWCNPISGHATLYWYQQILGQGPKLLIQFQNNGVVDDSQLPKDRFSAERLKGVDSTLKIQPAKLEDSAVYLCASSLGHSAKNIQYFGAGTRLSVL.

This clonotype was observed at least ten times. CDR3 sequence: CASSTQRETQYF. The CDR3 region has the DNA TGTGCCAGCAGCACTCAGCGGGAGACCCAGTACTTC. The chain uses TRBV7-2 and TRBJ2-5; TRBD2 is a possible D gene (5 bases). The germline V gene encodes CDR1 SGHTA and CDR2 FQGNSA. V was shortened by 5 bases and J by 5 bases, with 9 bases between the two germline ends. CDR3 size: 12 residues.

This clonotype was seen more than once but under ten times. V gene TRBV7-9 combines with J gene TRBJ2-1; D is unclear. The germline V and J ends were trimmed by 5 bases and 6 bases, with 11 bases remaining between them. This CDR3 has 13 amino acids. Germline V gene lookup returns CDR1 SEHNR and CDR2 FQNEAQ (reference sequence). CDR3 sequence: CASSPSLGNEQFF. CDR3 nucleotide sequence: TGTGCCAGCAGCCCATCACTGGGCAATGAGCAGTTCTTC.

This clonotype was seen more than once but under ten times. The chain uses TRBV5-1 and TRBJ2-3, with 9 nucleotides matching TRBD2. The CDR3 length is 18 residues. Germline CDR1 reads SGHRS; CDR2 reads YFSETQ. V gave up 2 bases and J gave up 0 bases; unmatched junction bases: 10. The CDR3 region is CASSFSTYSGSSTDTQYF. In nucleotides, the CDR3 is TGCGCCAGCAGCTTTTCTACGTATAGCGGGAGTAGCACAGATACGCAGTATTTT.

The table lists this clonotype with a few counts. The chain joins TRBV6-1 to TRBJ2-7; D may be TRBD1 (5 bases). Trimming removed 6 bases at V and 0 bases at J, with 12 bases between. The CDR3 is 14 residues long. Germline V lookup: CDR1 MNHNS, CDR2 SASEGT. In DNA form, the CDR3 reads TGTGCCAGCAGCTCGGCAGGGATCTCCTACGAGCAGTACTTC. It translates to CASSSAGISYEQYF.

This chain joins TRBV10-3 and TRBJ2-3; 8 nucleotides agree with TRBD1. Germline values: CDR1 ENHRY, CDR2 SYGVKD. CDR3 length equals 15 residues. Germline trimming cut 4 bases from V and 3 bases from J; bases unmatched to any gene: 6. CDR3 in amino acids: CAISGRTGNTDTQYF. Written as DNA, the CDR3 is TGTGCCATCAGTGGTAGGACAGGGAATACAGATACGCAGTATTTT.

As to this clonotype: An end of the junction differs from the germline gene, which may be a read error. The V gene is TRBV20-1, the J gene TRBJ2-7; either TRBD1 or TRBD2 may fit D (5 bases each). Germline V lookup: CDR1 DFQATT, CDR2 SNEGSKA (reference sequence). This CDR3 has 15 residues. Here the CDR3 reads CCASSAGTDSYEQYF. Written as DNA, the CDR3 is TGCTGTGCTAGTAGCGCCGGGACGGACTCCTACGAGCAGTACTTC.

In its sample, this clonotype was seen many times. V gene TRBV7-2 combines with J gene TRBJ2-7, with 11 bases identical to TRBD2. CDR1 is SGHTA and CDR2 is FQGNSA in the germline V gene. V gave up 2 bases and J gave up 3 bases; unmatched junction bases: 3. The CDR3 runs 15 residues. CDR3 sequence (DNA): TGTGCCAGCAGCTTACTAGCGGGGGGTCTCTACGAGCAGTACTTC. Amino acids: CASSLLAGGLYEQYF.

This chain connects TRBV12-3 or TRBV12-4 to TRBJ2-2; perhaps TRBD1 as D (6 bases). The CDR3 sequence is 15 residues long. The germline V and J ends were trimmed by 2 bases and 7 bases, with 14 bases remaining between them. CDR3 in amino acids: CASSLIGQFDGELFF. For the CDR3, the DNA is TGTGCCAGCAGTTTAATAGGACAGTTCGACGGGGAGCTGTTTTTT.

At least ten counts were recorded for this clonotype. The chain carries TRBV20-1 and TRBJ2-5; 9 bases are a match to TRBD1. Germline values: CDR1 DFQATT, CDR2 SNEGSKA (reference sequence). V lost 4 bases to trimming and J lost 5 bases; unmatched junction nucleotides: 5. The CDR3 contains 13 residues. For the CDR3, the DNA is TGCAGTGCTACCCGGGACAGGGCGGAGACCCAGTACTTC. This gives the protein CSATRDRAETQYF.

This clonotype turned up a few times. The V call is TRBV18, the J call TRBJ2-7; D unresolved. The germline V and J ends were trimmed by 0 bases and 5 bases, with 8 bases remaining between them. The CDR3 totals 13 residues. CDR1 and CDR2 from the germline V gene are KGHSH and LQKENI. CDR3: CASSPPGLHEQYF. The CDR3 region has the DNA TGTGCCAGCTCACCACCGGGGTTACACGAGCAGTACTTC.

The chain carries TRBV9 and TRBJ2-2, with 10 bases aligning to TRBD2. The germline V gene encodes CDR1 SGDLS and CDR2 YYNGEE. CDR3 size: 16 residues. V shed 2 bases and J 1 base; nucleotides not matched to a gene: 2. The DNA of the CDR3 is TGTGCCAGCAGCGTTAGACTAGCGGGGAACACCGGGGAGCTGTTTTTT. It is translated as CASSVRLAGNTGELFF.

The chain has TRBV4-2 and TRBJ2-5; the match to TRBD2 covers 12 bases. Germline V lookup: CDR1 LGHNA, CDR2 YNFKEQ. V lost 4 bases and J lost 2; bases outside the gene matches: 5. This CDR3 has 16 amino acids. The CDR3 is CASSPIGLAGQETQYF. The CDR3 nucleotides are TGTGCCAGCAGCCCAATTGGACTAGCGGGGCAAGAGACCCAGTACTTC.

The chain uses TRBV30 and TRBJ1-1, with unresolved D. This CDR3 spans 12 amino acids. V was shortened by 3 bases and J by 1 base, with 6 bases between the two germline ends. The germline gives CDR1 GTSNPN, CDR2 SVGIG (reference sequence). The CDR3 DNA is TGTGCCTGGAGCTGGGGGAACACTGAAGCTTTCTTT. Translating gives CAWSWGNTEAFF. Full variable domain (remainder filled in from reference TRBV30 and TRBJ1-1): SQTIHQWPATLVQPVGSPLSLECTVEGTSNPNLYWYRQAAGRGLQLLFYSVGIGQISSEVPQNLSASRPQDRQFILSSKKLLLSDSGFYLCAWSWGNTEAFFGQGTRLTVV.

This clonotype has ten or more counts. V is TRBV7-2 and J is TRBJ1-1, with TRBD1 matching 11 bases. V trimming: 8 bases; J trimming: 7 bases; junction bases outside the gene matches: 9. The CDR3 has 14 amino acids. The germline CDR1 and CDR2 sequences are SGHTA and FQGNSA. This chain's CDR3 is CASVRDRGSGEAFF. DNA of the CDR3: TGTGCCAGCGTACGGGACAGGGGGTCGGGTGAAGCTTTCTTT.

This clonotype was seen only a few times. The chain uses TRBV7-8 and TRBJ2-7; the D gene is possibly TRBD1 (6 bases). Germline loops: CDR1 SGHVS, CDR2 FQNEAQ. Deletions cut 1 base from V and 4 bases from J, with 11 bases between. The CDR3 covers 14 residues. The CDR3, as DNA: TGTGCCAGCAGCTTAGGGACAGCGGAATACGAGCAGTACTTC. Its translation is CASSLGTAEYEQYF.

This clonotype occurred a few times. The chain uses TRBV29-1 and TRBJ2-1; 9 nucleotides line up with TRBD1. Trimming took 6 bases from V and 6 from J; bases not matched to a gene: 9. Germline V lookup: CDR1 SQVTM, CDR2 ANQGSEA. The CDR3 extends over 14 amino acids. The CDR3 loop reads CSVNTGGLGNEQFF. The CDR3 coding sequence is TGCAGCGTAAATACAGGGGGCTTGGGCAATGAGCAGTTCTTC.

This clonotype was observed a handful of times. The chain employs TRBV7-2 and TRBJ1-1; tentative D call: TRBD1 (6 bases). The germline CDR1 and CDR2 sequences are SGHTA and FQGNSA. V was clipped by 1 base and J by 6 bases, with 12 bases between them. This CDR3 has 14 amino acids. The CDR3 sequence: CASSLGGLNPEAFF. In DNA form, the CDR3 reads TGTGCCAGCAGCTTAGGGGGGCTCAACCCTGAAGCTTTCTTT.

The sample holds many counts of this clonotype. The CDR3 DNA reads TGCAGCGTTGGTTGGGGGGTTGGCGAGCAGTACTTC. Translated: CSVGWGVGEQYF. J is TRBJ2-7 and V is TRBV29-1; weak D call: TRBD2 (6 bases). Trimming removed 4 bases at V and 6 bases at J, with 13 bases between. CDR1 is SQVTM and CDR2 is ANQGSEA in the germline V gene. This CDR3 is 12 amino acids long.

This clonotype was found a few times. V is TRBV12-3 or TRBV12-4 and J is TRBJ1-3; D possibly corresponds to TRBD1 (5 bases). The CDR3 is made up of 13 amino acids. V was clipped by 3 bases and J by 8 bases, with 11 bases between them. In DNA, the CDR3 is TGTGCCAGCAGTTTCAGAAGGGGAGACACCATATATTTT. Its protein product is CASSFRRGDTIYF.

This clonotype showed up just a few times. J is TRBJ2-2 and V is TRBV7-2; D perhaps matches TRBD2 (6 bases). CDR1 and CDR2 (germline): SGHTA, FQGNSA. Trimming removed 0 bases at V and 0 bases at J, with 8 bases between. The CDR3 runs to 16 residues. The CDR3 bases are TGTGCCAGCAGCTTAGCCCTAGCGACGAACACCGGGGAGCTGTTTTTT. This gives the protein CASSLALATNTGELFF.